This T cell receptor (beta chain) was obtained from a study of CD8 T cells in Susac syndrome (dated by TCRdb to between 2018 and 2021). About the investigation overall: Of the Susac syndrome patients who were sequenced, roughly 6 had clinically active disease and 8 or 9 were in clinical remission. At the time of blood withdrawal, Susac syndrome patients were either therapy-naive, taking corticosteroids (with some also receiving IVIg), or on IVIg alone. The study used repertoire sequencing to test whether antigen drove CD8+ T cell activation and differentiation in Susac syndrome.

V has 7 bases trimmed and J has 9 bases trimmed; junction bases matching no gene number 9. Measured from the cysteine to the phenylalanine, the CDR3 is 14 residues long. Left in the record is the CDR3 DNA by itself, 42 bases read in frame from the first base. Looking up the germline V gene (reference sequence) yields CDR1 MNHEY and CDR2 SMNVEV. High-throughput TCR beta sequencing profiled peripheral blood CD8+ and CD4+ T cells from healthy donors, Susac syndrome patients and multiple sclerosis patients. Susac syndrome patients met recently defined diagnostic criteria for definite or probable disease. Bulk CD8+ and CD4+ T cells were purified by magnetic negative isolation, whereas CD8+ TEMRA cells were enriched by FACS. Blood was drawn into EDTA tubes, processed within 24 hours, and PBMCs were isolated by density gradient centrifugation. PBMCs intended for TCR sequencing were cryopreserved in liquid nitrogen and were subsequently thawed in a 37 degrees C water bath. The sorted or isolated CD4+, CD8+ and CD8+ TEMRA cells had a purity of 90% or higher.

RNA was extracted using the RNeasy kit, and roughly 0.5 to 1 microgram was reverse transcribed with random hexamers. TCR beta CDR3 regions were amplified with the immunoSEQ multiplex PCR assay covering 54 Vbeta and 13 Jbeta segments. To correct PCR amplification bias, a synthetic template baseline was used for both primer optimization and computational correction. Regarding the original processing steps: Reads were assigned to V, D and J genes according to IMGT and analyzed in immunoSEQ Analyzer, with only productive sequences retained. To calculate clonality, Shannon entropy was normalized by log2 of the number of productive unique sequences and then subtracted from one. For each patient and control, public and private clones were evaluated among the 100 most prevalent clones. Clones were defined as Susac-specific if absent from the healthy and MS cohorts, from 1052 published viral clones and from other ImmuneACCESS disease sequences. TCRdb applied fastp at Q25 and MiXCR to the public reads, then kept only in-frame beta chains. Rows with a matching CDR3 protein are joined into one entry that keeps the most common DNA and genes. The V and J calls and clone size come from TCRdb's table, not from the authors' own analysis. This sample holds tens of thousands of distinct CDR3 sequences; roughly 94% were observed only once. The ten most abundant clones make up about 0.3% of the sample.

In its sample, this clonotype was seen once. The antigen it recognizes is unknown. Per-base qualities were not stored, and no clone one base away is much larger. One read gives only weak evidence. General findings and caveats noted by the study authors: The number of individuals in the TCR sequencing and HLA analysis was recognized as being relatively small. No clonal expansion was detected in the CD4+ T cell repertoire of Susac syndrome patients.

The chain employs TRBV27 and TRBJ1-6; 7 central nucleotides agree with TRBD1. This receptor was obtained from a human donor with Susac syndrome. The sequenced sample was CD4+ T cells from PBMCs. CDR3 region: CASKGQRNSSPLHF. The nucleotide sequence is TGTGCCAGCAAGGGACAGAGAAATAGTTCACCCCTCCACTTT.